Listed below are T cell receptor beta chains from one sample, sequenced in a study of blood T cell repertoires in COVID-19. Assay: immunoSEQ multiplex PCR; the TCRdb copy retains only in-frame clones and omits some. The table shows about 200,000 clones, with more than 65% occurring only once. The source material was peripheral blood. All receptors derive from a human donor in a cohort sampled during active COVID-19. Each CDR3 is given with its conserved first and last residue. The order of the fields is CDR3 protein, J gene, V gene.

CDR3aa: CASSTGLAGGGFYEQYF
j_gene: TRBJ2-7
v_gene: TRBV19

CDR3aa: CASSKAGAQPQHF
j_gene: TRBJ1-5
v_gene: TRBV25-1

CDR3aa: CASSTGTGNYEQYF
j_gene: TRBJ2-7
v_gene: TRBV5-4

CDR3aa: CASGWSGTASNTEAFF
j_gene: TRBJ1-1
v_gene: TRBV27

CDR3aa: CASSSDRDTLYEQYF
j_gene: TRBJ2-7
v_gene: TRBV5-6

CDR3aa: CSVTGNTEAFF
j_gene: TRBJ1-1
v_gene: TRBV29-1

CDR3aa: CASSMGQGSETQYF
j_gene: TRBJ2-5
v_gene: TRBV19

CDR3aa: CASSPRGPDEQYF
j_gene: TRBJ2-7
v_gene: TRBV7-9

CDR3aa: CASSPRDSLTNTGELFF
j_gene: TRBJ2-2
v_gene: TRBV3-1/TRBV3-2

CDR3aa: CASSLGDRENSPLHF
j_gene: TRBJ1-6
v_gene: TRBV5-1

CDR3aa: CASRYGTGGFNTEAFF
j_gene: TRBJ1-1
v_gene: TRBV5-6

CDR3aa: CASSPGTSGYNEQFF
j_gene: TRBJ2-1
v_gene: TRBV27

CDR3aa: CAWSVGGYAYNEQFF
j_gene: TRBJ2-1
v_gene: TRBV30

CDR3aa: CASSYRTGVYGYTF
j_gene: TRBJ1-2
v_gene: TRBV27

CDR3aa: CASSGRGGRETQYF
j_gene: TRBJ2-5
v_gene: TRBV11-3

CDR3aa: CASTSSGASYNEQFF
j_gene: TRBJ2-1
v_gene: TRBV5-1

CDR3aa: CAWSVYSGANVLTF
j_gene: TRBJ2-6
v_gene: TRBV30

CDR3aa: CASSLWVLGQGLSAGANVLTF
j_gene: TRBJ2-6
v_gene: TRBV28

CDR3aa: CASSPRDKGLEQYF
j_gene: TRBJ2-7
v_gene: TRBV7-2

CDR3aa: CASSPRGPTNNEQFF
j_gene: TRBJ2-1
v_gene: TRBV18

CDR3aa: CASSNGGGTEAFF
j_gene: TRBJ1-1
v_gene: TRBV7-2

CDR3aa: CASGAGGGEQYF
j_gene: TRBJ2-7
v_gene: TRBV6-5

CDR3aa: CASSLTAGVYEQYF
j_gene: TRBJ2-7
v_gene: TRBV27

CDR3aa: CASSQLTRVISNEQFF
j_gene: TRBJ2-1
v_gene: TRBV4-1

CDR3aa: CASSQFNYGYTF
j_gene: TRBJ1-2
v_gene: TRBV28

CDR3aa: CASSYSSRANQPQHF
j_gene: TRBJ1-5
v_gene: TRBV6-2/TRBV6-3

CDR3aa: CATSIFRGTEAFF
j_gene: TRBJ1-1
v_gene: TRBV15

CDR3aa: CASSLSLAGTSGANVLTF
j_gene: TRBJ2-6
v_gene: TRBV11-2

CDR3aa: CASSLGTPTTEAFF
j_gene: TRBJ1-1
v_gene: TRBV28

CDR3aa: CASSPRGQGADEQYF
j_gene: TRBJ2-7
v_gene: TRBV18

CDR3aa: CAYQGLGTDTQYF
j_gene: TRBJ2-3
v_gene: TRBV6-5

CDR3aa: CATREGGADTQYF
j_gene: TRBJ2-3
v_gene: TRBV24-1

CDR3aa: CAWSGAVSTDTQYF
j_gene: TRBJ2-3
v_gene: TRBV30

CDR3aa: CASSQKTGKETQYF
j_gene: TRBJ2-5
v_gene: TRBV5-4

CDR3aa: CASSLGGAAQETQYF
j_gene: TRBJ2-5
v_gene: TRBV11-2

CDR3aa: CASSLQGRVNEKLFF
j_gene: TRBJ1-4
v_gene: TRBV5-1

CDR3aa: CASSFRGDYYEQYF
j_gene: TRBJ2-7
v_gene: TRBV28

CDR3aa: CASSQNEMNTEAFF
j_gene: TRBJ1-1
v_gene: TRBV3-1/TRBV3-2

CDR3aa: CASSIMGQGTYEQYF
j_gene: TRBJ2-7
v_gene: TRBV19

CDR3aa: CASTLSGRPSNEQFF
j_gene: TRBJ2-1
v_gene: TRBV28

CDR3aa: CATSDSRQAVSGELFF
j_gene: TRBJ2-2
v_gene: TRBV24-1

CDR3aa: CASQYTGQGRKETQYF
j_gene: TRBJ2-5
v_gene: TRBV19

CDR3aa: CASSPGQGAYEQYF
j_gene: TRBJ2-7
v_gene: TRBV18

CDR3aa: CSVEVYRTSGQTYEQYF
j_gene: TRBJ2-7
v_gene: TRBV29-1

CDR3aa: CASSPGPGIGYGYTF
j_gene: TRBJ1-2
v_gene: TRBV9

CDR3aa: CSVGGQGNSPLHF
j_gene: TRBJ1-6
v_gene: TRBV29-1

CDR3aa: CASSPWGGDQGEKLFF
j_gene: TRBJ1-4
v_gene: TRBV4-1

CDR3aa: CASSLGTSAYYEQFF
j_gene: TRBJ2-1
v_gene: TRBV4-1

CDR3aa: CASSPQRLAGVGDTQYF
j_gene: TRBJ2-3
v_gene: TRBV27

CDR3aa: CSVEDPVNEKLFF
j_gene: TRBJ1-4
v_gene: TRBV29-1

CDR3aa: CASSHGSRTPVGGTQYF
j_gene: TRBJ2-5
v_gene: TRBV14

CDR3aa: CASSPSRDLEQYF
j_gene: TRBJ2-7
v_gene: TRBV18

CDR3aa: CASSPRLASTGELFF
j_gene: TRBJ2-2
v_gene: TRBV11-1

CDR3aa: CASSLSWTGGYTQYF
j_gene: TRBJ2-3
v_gene: TRBV27

CDR3aa: CASSQGLAYSYEQYF
j_gene: TRBJ2-7
v_gene: TRBV3-1/TRBV3-2

CDR3aa: CASSSQPVYSGNTIYF
j_gene: TRBJ1-3
v_gene: TRBV9

CDR3aa: CASSFGRANTGELFF
j_gene: TRBJ2-2
v_gene: TRBV5-8

CDR3aa: CASVRAAYSNQPQHF
j_gene: TRBJ1-5
v_gene: TRBV28

CDR3aa: CASSQIGGATSYEQYF
j_gene: TRBJ2-7
v_gene: TRBV28

CDR3aa: CASSRLKTPGQGVSGNTIYF
j_gene: TRBJ1-3
v_gene: TRBV21-1